Listed below are T cell receptor beta chains from one sample, sequenced in a study of T cells in Graves' hyperthyroidism and ophthalmopathy. TCRdb re-derived calls from the multiplex PCR reads in MiXCR, one entry per CDR3 protein. The sample consists of roughly 250,000 distinct CDR3 sequences, about 20% of them appearing once. The sample consisted of blood. The receptor source for this set is a man aged 25 to 45 with Graves' ophthalmopathy. Each CDR3 is given with its conserved first and last residue. Fields, in order: J gene, D gene, clone size, V gene, CDR3 DNA, CDR3 protein. The D gene is left open where the match is weak. Expanded clones get a size class; other rows say once, few or many, or leave the size out.

J: TRBJ2-3; D: TRBD2; size: many; V: TRBV12-3/TRBV12-4; DNA: TGTGCCAGCACCTTGGGACTACTTTACACAGATACGCAGTATTTT; CDR3: CASTLGLLYTDTQYF
J: TRBJ2-3; D: TRBD2; size: few; V: TRBV20-1; DNA: TGCAGTGCTAGGACTAGCGGGAGCACAGATACGCAGTATTTT; CDR3: CSARTSGSTDTQYF
J: TRBJ2-5; D: .; size: .; V: TRBV19; DNA: TGTGCCAGTAGTTCCCGGGACGGTACGACCCAGTACTTC; CDR3: CASSSRDGTTQYF
J: TRBJ2-7; D: TRBD1; size: many; V: TRBV30; DNA: TGTGCCTGGAGTGGGCGTGGGGGACAGGGGCCCTACGAGCAGTACTTC; CDR3: CAWSGRGGQGPYEQYF
J: TRBJ2-3; D: TRBD1; size: few; V: TRBV5-8; DNA: TGTGCCAGCAGCCACGGACAGGTTAAGTTCACAGATACGCAGTATTTT; CDR3: CASSHGQVKFTDTQYF
J: TRBJ1-2; D: .; size: .; V: TRBV20-1; DNA: TGCAGTGCTAGAGATTCCAGGATAAACTATGGCTACACCTTC; CDR3: CSARDSRINYGYTF
J: TRBJ2-1; D: TRBD2; size: few; V: TRBV7-3; DNA: TGTGCCAGCAGCTTGCTAGCGGGTCGGAATGAGCAGTTCTTC; CDR3: CASSLLAGRNEQFF
J: TRBJ2-1; D: TRBD2; size: few; V: TRBV11-3; DNA: TGTGCCAGCAGCCCTAGGGGTGGGCTAGCGGCATCAACGTCCTACAATGAGCAGTTCTTC; CDR3: CASSPRGGLAASTSYNEQFF
J: TRBJ1-1; D: .; size: .; V: TRBV29-1; DNA: TGCAGCGTTACTCGGTGGGACACTGAAGCTTTCTTT; CDR3: CSVTRWDTEAFF
J: TRBJ1-6; D: .; size: .; V: TRBV11-2; DNA: TGTGCCAGCAGCTTGCCCGGGGTCAATTCACCCCTCCACTTT; CDR3: CASSLPGVNSPLHF
J: TRBJ2-1; D: TRBD2; size: few; V: TRBV4-1; DNA: TGCGCCAGCAGCCAAGAGGGGATAGCGGGAGAGGATGAGCAGTTCTTC; CDR3: CASSQEGIAGEDEQFF
J: TRBJ1-6; D: TRBD1; size: few; V: TRBV5-1; DNA: TGCGCCAGCAGCTTGGGGTCAGGGACAGAAGATAATTCACCCCTCCACTTT; CDR3: CASSLGSGTEDNSPLHF
J: TRBJ2-3; D: TRBD2; size: many; V: TRBV5-1; DNA: TGCGCCAGCAGCTTGGGACTAGCGGTAGCAGATACGCAGTATTTT; CDR3: CASSLGLAVADTQYF
J: TRBJ1-2; D: .; size: .; V: TRBV29-1; DNA: TGCAGCGTTGACATACAGGTGTATGGCTACACCTTC; CDR3: CSVDIQVYGYTF
J: TRBJ2-7; D: TRBD2; size: .; V: TRBV7-6; DNA: TGTGCCAGCAGCTTAGAAGCGGGAGGGTACGAGCAGTACTTC; CDR3: CASSLEAGGYEQYF
J: TRBJ2-1; D: TRBD2; size: few; V: TRBV5-1; DNA: TGCGCCAGCAGCTTGACCGGCAGCGGGAGTGGGTACAATGAGCAGTTCTTC; CDR3: CASSLTGSGSGYNEQFF
J: TRBJ2-5; D: .; size: many; V: TRBV20-1; DNA: TGCAGTGCTAGAGTAGGGAAGACCCAGTACTTC; CDR3: CSARVGKTQYF
J: TRBJ1-2; D: TRBD1; size: .; V: TRBV6-1; DNA: TGTGCCAGCAGGTTCGGGACAGGGTACGGCTACACCTTC; CDR3: CASRFGTGYGYTF
J: TRBJ1-6; D: .; size: few; V: TRBV7-8; DNA: TGTGCCAGCAGACCCCTTGGGTCCTATAATTCACCCCTCCACTTT; CDR3: CASRPLGSYNSPLHF
J: TRBJ2-1; D: TRBD1; size: many; V: TRBV11-2; DNA: TGTGCCAGCAGTCAAAGACAGGGTTCCTACAATGAGCAGTTCTTC; CDR3: CASSQRQGSYNEQFF
J: TRBJ2-5; D: .; size: few; V: TRBV2; DNA: TGTGCCAGCATGGTCGAGAGAAGTTCTGAGACCCAGTACTTC; CDR3: CASMVERSSETQYF
J: TRBJ1-1; D: .; size: many; V: TRBV28; DNA: TGTGCCAGCACCCAGGGGTGGCAGGGTAACACTGAAGCTTTCTTT; CDR3: CASTQGWQGNTEAFF
J: TRBJ2-3; D: .; size: .; V: TRBV18; DNA: TGTGCCAGCTCACCGGCAGGGGGCACAGATACGCAGTATTTT; CDR3: CASSPAGGTDTQYF
J: TRBJ2-1; D: .; size: few; V: TRBV6-2/TRBV6-3; DNA: TGTGCCAGCAATAAGAAAGGGACCCCTCGGGGGAATGAGCAGTTCTTC; CDR3: CASNKKGTPRGNEQFF
J: TRBJ1-1; D: .; size: many; V: TRBV18; DNA: TGTGCCAGCTCATCCACAATGAACACTGAAGCTTTCTTT; CDR3: CASSSTMNTEAFF
J: TRBJ1-5; D: .; size: .; V: TRBV30; DNA: TGTGCCTGGAGTCTTCAAACAGCTAGCAATCAGCCCCAGCATTTT; CDR3: CAWSLQTASNQPQHF
J: TRBJ1-1; D: .; size: many; V: TRBV6-1; DNA: TGTGCCAGCACCGGGGCCGGAAGCACTGAAGCTTTCTTT; CDR3: CASTGAGSTEAFF
J: TRBJ2-3; D: .; size: few; V: TRBV5-4; DNA: TGTGCCAGCAGCCCAATTAACGGAGATACGCAGTATTTT; CDR3: CASSPINGDTQYF
J: TRBJ2-1; D: TRBD2; size: .; V: TRBV11-1; DNA: TGTGCCAGCTCACCAAACGCCCCGGGGACTAGCGGTTACAATGAGCAGTTCTTC; CDR3: CASSPNAPGTSGYNEQFF
J: TRBJ2-1; D: TRBD2; size: .; V: TRBV5-1; DNA: TGCGCCAGCAGCTTCACTAGCGGGAACTACAATGAGCAGTTCTTC; CDR3: CASSFTSGNYNEQFF
J: TRBJ1-5; D: TRBD1; size: .; V: TRBV30; DNA: TGTGCCTGGAGTCTCCGACAGGGAGGCTTAGGCAATCAGCCCCAGCATTTT; CDR3: CAWSLRQGGLGNQPQHF
J: TRBJ1-1; D: .; size: many; V: TRBV28; DNA: TGTGCCAGCACCCGGGGCACTGAAGCTTTCTTT; CDR3: CASTRGTEAFF
J: TRBJ2-3; D: TRBD2; size: many; V: TRBV29-1; DNA: TGCAGCGTTGGTTGGCGGGAGGGCCCACACACAGATACGCAGTATTTT; CDR3: CSVGWREGPHTDTQYF
J: TRBJ2-5; D: .; size: few; V: TRBV5-6; DNA: TGTGCCAGCAGCTCGGACCTTGGAAAGGAGACCCAGTACTTC; CDR3: CASSSDLGKETQYF
J: TRBJ1-1; D: .; size: .; V: TRBV9; DNA: TGTGCCAGCAGCGTAGAGGGCGGAGAAGCTTTCTTT; CDR3: CASSVEGGEAFF
J: TRBJ1-1; D: .; size: few; V: TRBV20-1; DNA: TGCAGTGCTAGTTCAGGGAGGACTGAAGCTTTCTTT; CDR3: CSASSGRTEAFF
J: TRBJ2-3; D: TRBD2; size: .; V: TRBV24-1; DNA: TGTGCCACCAGTGATAACAGCGGGAGAACCACAGATACGCAGTATTTT; CDR3: CATSDNSGRTTDTQYF
J: TRBJ1-1; D: .; size: .; V: TRBV27; DNA: TGTGCCAGCAGTGGAGGACGGATCGTAGGTGAAGCTTTCTTT; CDR3: CASSGGRIVGEAFF
J: TRBJ1-1; D: .; size: many; V: TRBV5-1; DNA: TGCGCCAGCAGCTTGGAATCGGGGGTCACTGAAGCTTTCTTT; CDR3: CASSLESGVTEAFF
J: TRBJ2-3; D: .; size: .; V: TRBV4-1; DNA: TGCGCCAGCAGCCGCACTTGGGGGGCGTCGACAGATACGCAGTATTTT; CDR3: CASSRTWGASTDTQYF
J: TRBJ1-1; D: .; size: .; V: TRBV3-1; DNA: TGTGCCAGCAGCCCGACACGGCAGGGACCGATGAACACTGAAGCTTTCTTT; CDR3: CASSPTRQGPMNTEAFF
J: TRBJ1-6; D: TRBD1; size: .; V: TRBV20-1; DNA: TGCAGTGCTTACAGGGGAGCTAATTCACCCCTCCACTTT; CDR3: CSAYRGANSPLHF
J: TRBJ1-4; D: .; size: once; V: TRBV4-2; DNA: TGTGCCAGCAGCCAGGACGGAGCTTTTGTTGAAAAACTGTTTTTT; CDR3: CASSQDGAFVEKLFF
J: TRBJ2-3; D: TRBD2; size: .; V: TRBV3-1; DNA: TGTGCCAGCAGCCAACTTCAGAGCGGGGTGCATTTAGATACGCAGTATTTT; CDR3: CASSQLQSGVHLDTQYF
J: TRBJ2-1; D: TRBD2; size: many; V: TRBV28; DNA: TGTGCCAGCAGTCCCTCTGCCGGACTAGCTCAAAATGAGCAGTTCTTC; CDR3: CASSPSAGLAQNEQFF
J: TRBJ2-3; D: TRBD2; size: few; V: TRBV7-8; DNA: TGTGCCAGCAGCTTAGTAGCGGGAGGATTGGCCGATACGCAGTATTTT; CDR3: CASSLVAGGLADTQYF
J: TRBJ2-7; D: .; size: many; V: TRBV20-1; DNA: TGCAGTGCTAGACCGCAGGGTATGTTGAACGAGCAGTACTTC; CDR3: CSARPQGMLNEQYF
J: TRBJ2-7; D: .; size: few; V: TRBV11-1; DNA: TGTGCCAGCAGCCCAGCCGATTTATACGAGCAGTACTTC; CDR3: CASSPADLYEQYF
J: TRBJ2-1; D: .; size: many; V: TRBV18; DNA: TGTGCCAGCTCTGAAAGAGGACAGCCGAATGAGCAGTTCTTC; CDR3: CASSERGQPNEQFF
J: TRBJ2-1; D: .; size: .; V: TRBV29-1; DNA: TGCAGCTTCTTGAATAGCGGCTTCCCTCAGAATTACAATGAGCAGTTCTTC; CDR3: CSFLNSGFPQNYNEQFF
J: TRBJ2-7; D: .; size: .; V: TRBV7-2; DNA: TGTGCCAGCAGCCTCCAAGGGTTCGAGCAGTACTTC; CDR3: CASSLQGFEQYF
J: TRBJ2-7; D: TRBD1; size: few; V: TRBV6-1; DNA: TGTGCCAGCAGCATCCGGGACAGACTCTACGAGCAGTACTTC; CDR3: CASSIRDRLYEQYF
J: TRBJ2-7; D: .; size: few; V: TRBV7-9; DNA: TGTGCCAGCAGCTTACAGGGCGAGCAGTGCTTC; CDR3: CASSLQGEQCF
J: TRBJ1-2; D: .; size: .; V: TRBV7-9; DNA: TGTGCCAGCAGACAAAGGGGAGCAGTTCAGGGCTCTTCAGCTGGCTACACCTTC; CDR3: CASRQRGAVQGSSAGYTF
J: TRBJ2-4; D: TRBD2; size: .; V: TRBV19; DNA: TGTGCCAGTAGTATGAATCCTAGCGGGGGAGCCAAAAACATTCAGTACTTC; CDR3: CASSMNPSGGAKNIQYF
J: TRBJ1-5; D: .; size: few; V: TRBV10-3; DNA: TGTGCCATCAGTGAGTCGTGGTCCAATCAGCCCCAGCATTTT; CDR3: CAISESWSNQPQHF
J: TRBJ2-7; D: .; size: many; V: TRBV20-1; DNA: TGCAGTGCTAGATCGGGACACCCGCCGTCAACCTACGAGCAGTACTTC; CDR3: CSARSGHPPSTYEQYF